A selection of T cell receptor beta chains follows, all from one sample in a study of cytomegalovirus exposure and HLA in healthy donors. Libraries were prepared by immunoSEQ multiplex PCR; TCRdb keeps only in-frame clonotypes and omits some of them. The repertoire includes about 190,000 clones, over 80% of them detected once, and 1.2% sits in the top ten. Sequencing used PBMCs. The receptors stem from a boy younger than 10 in good health and CMV-seronegative. Each CDR3 is given with its conserved first and last residue. D genes are given only for firm matches.

V	D	J	CDR3	DNA
TRBV7-6	.	TRBJ2-7	CASSLGVGGEQYF	TGTGCCAGCAGCTTAGGGGTAGGAGGCGAGCAGTACTTC
TRBV28	.	TRBJ2-7	CAAAGYSYEQYF	TGTGCCGCGGCGGGGTATTCCTACGAGCAGTACTTC
TRBV7-3	TRBD2	TRBJ2-2	CASTWGGGLNTGELFF	TGTGCCAGCACCTGGGGGGGAGGGCTGAACACCGGGGAGCTGTTTTTT
TRBV13	.	TRBJ2-1	CASSQLVYNEQFF	TGTGCCAGCAGTCAACTAGTGTACAATGAGCAGTTCTTC
TRBV6-1	.	TRBJ1-4	CASSEIGTSTNEKLFF	TGTGCCAGCAGTGAAATCGGGACTTCAACTAATGAAAAACTGTTTTTT
TRBV29-1	TRBD1	TRBJ1-2	CSVGRGHQTNYGYTF	TGCAGCGTTGGCAGGGGGCACCAGACTAACTATGGCTACACCTTC
TRBV5-6	TRBD1	TRBJ1-1	CASREDRGATEAFF	TGTGCCAGCAGAGAAGACAGGGGGGCCACTGAAGCTTTCTTT
TRBV25-1	.	TRBJ2-1	CASSERIGASEQFF	TGTGCCAGCAGTGAAAGAATTGGGGCTTCTGAGCAGTTCTTC
TRBV6-5	.	TRBJ1-3	CASSPFRGGNTIYF	TGTGCCAGCAGTCCTTTCAGGGGTGGAAACACCATATATTTT
TRBV4-2	TRBD2	TRBJ2-3	CASSQDMGLAGGPGTDTQYF	TGTGCCAGCAGCCAAGATATGGGACTAGCGGGAGGGCCGGGGACAGATACGCAGTATTTT
TRBV11-2	.	TRBJ2-3	CASSLEGATDTQYF	TGTGCCAGCAGCTTAGAGGGAGCCACAGATACGCAGTATTTT
TRBV4-3	.	TRBJ2-7	CASSQDSDTYEQYF	TGCGCCAGCAGCCAAGATTCTGACACCTACGAGCAGTACTTC
TRBV19	TRBD1	TRBJ1-4	CASSTIPTGSNEKLFF	TGTGCCAGTAGTACGATACCGACAGGGTCTAATGAAAAACTGTTTTTT
TRBV7-6	.	TRBJ2-2	CASSLGAGGNTGELFF	TGTGCCAGCAGCTTAGGCGCGGGCGGCAACACCGGGGAGCTGTTTTTT
TRBV5-1	.	TRBJ1-1	CASSPEGGRTEAFF	TGCGCCAGCAGCCCCGAAGGTGGGAGGACTGAAGCTTTCTTT
TRBV19	.	TRBJ1-3	CASSSGGPGNTIYF	TGTGCCTCTAGTAGCGGGGGGCCTGGAAACACCATATATTTT
TRBV9	TRBD2	TRBJ2-1	CASAGGQYNEQFF	TGTGCCAGTGCGGGGGGACAATACAATGAGCAGTTCTTC